Given below is one T cell receptor (beta chain) in context. The antigen remains undetermined. PCR employed 60 Vbeta and 13 Jbeta primers. TCRdb keeps only in-frame clones here, not all; method: immunoSEQ multiplex PCR. The profile covers about 140,000 clones, with roughly three fifths appearing a single time and 6.5% taken by the ten largest. The data derive from a study of cytomegalovirus exposure and HLA in healthy donors. Losses at the gene ends were 5 bases for V and 5 bases for J; bases not matched to a gene: 5. Germline loops: CDR1 SGHNT, CDR2 YENEEA. The CDR3 contains 13 residues. The study, taken as a whole, reports: Trimming of TCR beta V- and J-genes showed a link, identified in a later analysis, to a missense DCLRE1C variant. In vitro assays verified that three CMV-associated chains recognized CMV antigens specifically. Researchers catalogued approximately 170 TCR beta chains as cytomegalovirus-associated.

Donors were ostensibly healthy at sampling, although undocumented immune exposures were probable. The rearrangement links TRBV11-3 to TRBJ1-1, with 7 bases matching TRBD1. This clonotype was obtained from an older woman in good health and CMV-seronegative. Material for sequencing was PBMCs. The CDR3 nucleotides read TGTGCCAGCAGCCGAGGGACAGTAACTGAAGCTTTCTTT. This sequence encodes CASSRGTVTEAFF.